This T cell receptor beta chain stems from a study of OX40 agonist ivuxolimab in advanced cancers. Study-level information: A history of anti-PD-1, anti-PD-L1 or anti-CTLA-4 therapy was acceptable, and 40% had some. Three patients had partial responses: one hepatocellular carcinoma, two cutaneous melanoma.

V shed 4 bases, J shed 4 bases, and the junction held 3 bases outside the gene matches. CDR3 size: 15 residues. The germline V gene has CDR1 SGHRS and CDR2 YFSETQ. Profiled with immunoSEQ multiplex PCR; TCRdb holds only in-frame clones, not every one. The sample shows around 16,000 clones, around nine tenths of them seen only once. For this clone: The antigen is undetermined.

Study-level findings and limits: Among T cells, CD8+ cells averaged more expanded clones than CD4+ cells. At 0.1 to 3.0 mg/kg, clonal expansion of CD4+ and CD8+ blood T cells had occurred by week 6.

This specimen was CD4+ or CD8+ T cells sorted from blood, taken in a trial of the OX40 agonist ivuxolimab. This receptor was taken from an adult with an advanced solid tumor such as melanoma, head and neck, liver or kidney cancer. The chain recombines TRBV5-1 with TRBJ2-1; 12 nucleotides align to TRBD2. DNA for the CDR3: TGCGCCAGCAGCACTAGCGGGAGGAGTTACAATGAGCAGTTCTTC. Translation: CASSTSGRSYNEQFF.